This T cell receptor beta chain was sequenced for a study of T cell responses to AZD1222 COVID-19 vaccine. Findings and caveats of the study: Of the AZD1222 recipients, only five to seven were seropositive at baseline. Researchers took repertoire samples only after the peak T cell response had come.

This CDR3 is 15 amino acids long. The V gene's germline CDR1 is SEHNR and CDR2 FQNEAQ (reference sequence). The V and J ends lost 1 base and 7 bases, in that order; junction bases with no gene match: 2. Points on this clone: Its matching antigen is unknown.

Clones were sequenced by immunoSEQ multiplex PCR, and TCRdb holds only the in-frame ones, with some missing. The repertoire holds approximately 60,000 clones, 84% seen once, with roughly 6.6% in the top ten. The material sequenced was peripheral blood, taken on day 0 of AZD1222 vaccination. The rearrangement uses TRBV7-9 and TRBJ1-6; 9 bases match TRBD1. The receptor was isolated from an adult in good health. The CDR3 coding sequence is TGTGCCAGCAGCTTAGTACAGGGGGCGAATTCACCCCTCCACTTT. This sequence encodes CASSLVQGANSPLHF. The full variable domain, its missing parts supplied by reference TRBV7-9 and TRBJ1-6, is DTGVSQNPRHKITKRGQNVTFRCDPISEHNRLYWYRQTLGQGPEFLTYFQNEAQLEKSRLLSDRFSAERPKGSFSTLEIQRTEQGDSAMYLCASSLVQGANSPLHFGNGTRLTVT.